The 5 T cell receptor beta chains below come from one sample, sequenced in a study of glioma-infiltrating T cells. The iRepertoire nested amplicon-rescue multiplex PCR amplified TCR alpha and beta CDR3s from RNA. Each CDR3 protein is one row after TCRdb ran MiXCR on the multiplex PCR reads. This sample has about 180,000 distinct CDR3 sequences; 43% occur once, and the top ten carry about 5.2%. Sequencing was done on a sample of glioma tissue, nonneoplastic brain tissue, or PBMCs (not recorded which). The receptor source for this set is a human donor with low-grade glioma or glioblastoma, undergoing nonglioma brain surgery, or in good health (not recorded which).

This clonotype was detected many times. The chain links TRBV27 to TRBJ2-2; D remains unclear. The CDR3 is 13 residues long. The V and J ends lost 3 bases and 2 bases respectively, with 4 bases between them. CDR1 and CDR2 (germline): MNHEY, SMNVEV (reference sequence). This chain's CDR3 is CASSFGNTGELFF. The CDR3 DNA sequence: TGTGCCAGCAGTTTCGGAAACACCGGGGAGCTGTTTTTT.

Comments on this clonotype: Possible read error: a much larger clone is one base away. V gene TRBV5-1 combines with J gene TRBJ2-1, with D perhaps matching TRBD1 or TRBD2 (5 bases each). This CDR3 is built from 16 residues. CDR1 is SGHRS, CDR2 YFSETQ, per germline. CDR3 sequence (DNA): TGCCCCAGCAGCTTGGGACGGAGAGTATCCTACAATGAGCAGTTCTTC. Encoded protein: CPSSLGRRVSYNEQFF.

Turning to this clonotype: A much larger clone differs by one base, so this may be a read error. The chain links TRBV20-1 to TRBJ2-1, with 7 bases aligning to TRBD2. Germline CDR1 is DFQATT and CDR2 is SNEGSKA (reference sequence). This CDR3 is 16 amino acids long. The CDR3 DNA reads TGCAGTGCTAGAGGTCTCCCCACTAGCGAAATATATGAGCAGTTATTC. Protein product: CSARGLPTSEIYEQLF.

This clonotype was found many times. The chain uses TRBV20-1 and TRBJ2-3, with 7 bases fitting TRBD2. Germline V gives CDR1 DFQATT, CDR2 SNEGSKA (reference sequence). Trimming at V came to 1 base and at J to 2 bases, leaving 9 bases not matched to a gene. This CDR3 spans 16 amino acids. As DNA, the CDR3 is TGCAGTGCTAGAGGAGATCGCGGGAGAGCCACAGATACGCAGTATTTT. Residues: CSARGDRGRATDTQYF.

V is TRBV12-3 or TRBV12-4 and J is TRBJ2-2, with TRBD1 matching 7 bases. This CDR3 spans 14 amino acids. V was clipped by 5 bases and J by 8 bases; unmatched bases: 8. The CDR3 DNA reads TGTGCCAGCAGTGCCGGACAGGTTGGAGGGGAGCTGTTTTTT. It encodes CASSAGQVGGELFF.